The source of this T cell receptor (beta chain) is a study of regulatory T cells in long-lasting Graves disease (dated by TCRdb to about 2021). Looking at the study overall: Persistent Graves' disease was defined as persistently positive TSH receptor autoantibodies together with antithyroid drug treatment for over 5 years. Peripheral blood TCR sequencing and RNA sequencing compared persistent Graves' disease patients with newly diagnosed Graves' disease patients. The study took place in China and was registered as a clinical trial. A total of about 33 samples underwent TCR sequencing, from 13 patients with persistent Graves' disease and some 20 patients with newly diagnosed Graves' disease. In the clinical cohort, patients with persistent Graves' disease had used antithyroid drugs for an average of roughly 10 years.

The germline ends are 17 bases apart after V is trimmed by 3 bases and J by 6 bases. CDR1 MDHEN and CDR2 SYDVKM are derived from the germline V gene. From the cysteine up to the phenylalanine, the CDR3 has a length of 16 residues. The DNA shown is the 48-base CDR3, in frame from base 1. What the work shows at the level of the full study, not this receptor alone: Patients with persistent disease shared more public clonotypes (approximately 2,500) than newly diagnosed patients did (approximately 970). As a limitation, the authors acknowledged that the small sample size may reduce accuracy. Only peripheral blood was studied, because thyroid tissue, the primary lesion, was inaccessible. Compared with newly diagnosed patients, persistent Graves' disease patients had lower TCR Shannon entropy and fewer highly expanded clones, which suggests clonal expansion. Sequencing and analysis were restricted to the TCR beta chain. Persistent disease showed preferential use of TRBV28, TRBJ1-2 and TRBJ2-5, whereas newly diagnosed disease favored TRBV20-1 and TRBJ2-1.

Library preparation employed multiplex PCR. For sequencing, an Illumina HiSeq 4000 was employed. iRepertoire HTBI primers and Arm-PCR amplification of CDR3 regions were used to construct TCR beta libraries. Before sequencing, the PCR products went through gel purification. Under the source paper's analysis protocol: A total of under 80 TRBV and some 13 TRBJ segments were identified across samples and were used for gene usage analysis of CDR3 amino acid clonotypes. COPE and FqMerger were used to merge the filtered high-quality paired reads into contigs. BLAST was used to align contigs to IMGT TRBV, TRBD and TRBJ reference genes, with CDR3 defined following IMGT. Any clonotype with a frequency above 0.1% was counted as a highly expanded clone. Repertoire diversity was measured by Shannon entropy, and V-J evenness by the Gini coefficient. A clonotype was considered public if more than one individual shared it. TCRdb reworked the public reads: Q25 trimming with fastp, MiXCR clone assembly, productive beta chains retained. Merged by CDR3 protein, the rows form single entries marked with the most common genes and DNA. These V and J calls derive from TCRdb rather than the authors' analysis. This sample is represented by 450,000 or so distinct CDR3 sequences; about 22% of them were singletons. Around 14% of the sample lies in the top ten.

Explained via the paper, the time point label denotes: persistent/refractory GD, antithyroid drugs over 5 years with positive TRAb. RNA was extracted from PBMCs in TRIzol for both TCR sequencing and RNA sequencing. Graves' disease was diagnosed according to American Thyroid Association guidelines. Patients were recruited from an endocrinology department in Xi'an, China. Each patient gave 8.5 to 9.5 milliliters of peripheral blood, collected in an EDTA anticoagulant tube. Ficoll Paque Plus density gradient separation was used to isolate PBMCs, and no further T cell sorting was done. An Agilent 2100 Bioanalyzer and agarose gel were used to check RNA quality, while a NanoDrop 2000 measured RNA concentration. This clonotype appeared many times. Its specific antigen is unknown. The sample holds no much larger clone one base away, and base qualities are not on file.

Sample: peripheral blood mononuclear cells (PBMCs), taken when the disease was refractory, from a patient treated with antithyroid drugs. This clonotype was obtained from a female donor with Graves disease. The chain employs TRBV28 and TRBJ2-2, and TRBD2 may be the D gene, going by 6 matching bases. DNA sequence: TGTGCCAGCAGTTTCCGCGGCTGGGGGGAGTCCGGGGAGCTGTTTTTT. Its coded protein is CASSFRGWGESGELFF.